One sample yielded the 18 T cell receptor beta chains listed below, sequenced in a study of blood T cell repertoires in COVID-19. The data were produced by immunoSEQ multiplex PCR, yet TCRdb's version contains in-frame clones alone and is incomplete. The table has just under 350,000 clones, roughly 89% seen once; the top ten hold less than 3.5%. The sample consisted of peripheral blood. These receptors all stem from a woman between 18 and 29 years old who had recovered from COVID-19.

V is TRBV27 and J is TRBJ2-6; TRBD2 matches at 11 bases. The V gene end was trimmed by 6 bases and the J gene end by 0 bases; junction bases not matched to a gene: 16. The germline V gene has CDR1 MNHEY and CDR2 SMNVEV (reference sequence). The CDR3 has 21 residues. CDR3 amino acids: CASRLFGVLAGDLSGANVLTF. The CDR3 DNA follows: TGTGCCAGCAGACTATTCGGGGTACTAGCGGGAGACCTCTCTGGGGCCAACGTCCTGACTTTC.

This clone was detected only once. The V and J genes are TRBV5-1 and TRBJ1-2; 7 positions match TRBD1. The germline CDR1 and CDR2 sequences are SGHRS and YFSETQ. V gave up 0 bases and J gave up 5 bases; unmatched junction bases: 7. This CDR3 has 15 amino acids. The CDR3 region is CASSLDPQGPYGYTF. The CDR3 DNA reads TGCGCCAGCAGCTTGGATCCACAGGGGCCTTATGGCTACACCTTC.

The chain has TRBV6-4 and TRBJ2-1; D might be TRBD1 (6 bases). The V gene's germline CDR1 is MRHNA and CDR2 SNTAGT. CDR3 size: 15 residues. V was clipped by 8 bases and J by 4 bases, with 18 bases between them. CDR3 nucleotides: TGTGCCAGCTCCTTCCGGGACAACGGTTACAATGAGCAGTTCTTC. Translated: CASSFRDNGYNEQFF.

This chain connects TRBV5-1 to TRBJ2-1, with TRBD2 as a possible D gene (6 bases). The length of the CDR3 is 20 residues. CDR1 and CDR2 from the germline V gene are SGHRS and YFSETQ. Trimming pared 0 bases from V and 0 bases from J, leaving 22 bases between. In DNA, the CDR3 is TGCGCCAGCAGCTTGGACGGCACTCAGACTAGACAAGCCTCCTACAATGAGCAGTTCTTC. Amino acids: CASSLDGTQTRQASYNEQFF.

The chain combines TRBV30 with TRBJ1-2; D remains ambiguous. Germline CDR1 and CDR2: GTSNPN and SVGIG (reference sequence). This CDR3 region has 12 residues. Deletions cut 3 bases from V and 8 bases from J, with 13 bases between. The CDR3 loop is CAWRTRGGGYTF. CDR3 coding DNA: TGTGCCTGGAGAACGCGAGGTGGCGGCTACACCTTC.

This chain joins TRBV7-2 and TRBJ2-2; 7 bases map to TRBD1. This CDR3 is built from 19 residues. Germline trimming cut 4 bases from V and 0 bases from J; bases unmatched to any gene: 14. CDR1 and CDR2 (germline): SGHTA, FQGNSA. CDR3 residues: CASSYRQGRLITNTGELFF. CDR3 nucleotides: TGTGCCAGCAGCTACAGACAGGGCAGACTAATCACGAACACCGGGGAGCTGTTTTTT.

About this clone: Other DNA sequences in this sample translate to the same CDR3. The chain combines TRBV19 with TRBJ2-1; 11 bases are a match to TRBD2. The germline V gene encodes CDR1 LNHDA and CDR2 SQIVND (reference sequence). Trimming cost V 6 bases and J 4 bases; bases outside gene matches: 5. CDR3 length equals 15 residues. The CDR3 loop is CASSPGTSGYNEQFF. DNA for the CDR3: TGTGCCAGTAGCCCCGGGACTAGCGGATACAATGAGCAGTTCTTC.

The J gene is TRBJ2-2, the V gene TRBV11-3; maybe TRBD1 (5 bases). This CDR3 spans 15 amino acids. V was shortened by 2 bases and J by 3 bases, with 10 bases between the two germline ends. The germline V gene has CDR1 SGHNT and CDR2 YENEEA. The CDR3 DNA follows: TGTGCCAGCAGCTTAACCCAGACAGACACCGGGGAGCTGTTTTTT. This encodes CASSLTQTDTGELFF.

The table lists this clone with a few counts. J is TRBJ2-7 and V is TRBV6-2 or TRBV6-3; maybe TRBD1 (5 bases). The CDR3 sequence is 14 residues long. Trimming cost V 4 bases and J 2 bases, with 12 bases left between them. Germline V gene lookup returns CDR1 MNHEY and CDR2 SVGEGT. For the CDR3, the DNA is TGTGCCAGCAGTTCGACAGCTACCACCTACGAGCAGTACGTC. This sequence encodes CASSSTATTYEQYV.

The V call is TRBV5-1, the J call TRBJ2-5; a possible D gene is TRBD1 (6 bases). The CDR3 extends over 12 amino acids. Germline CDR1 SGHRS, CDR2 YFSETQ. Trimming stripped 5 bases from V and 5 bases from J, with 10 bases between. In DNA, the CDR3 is TGCGCCAGCAGTTACGACAGGGAGACCCAGTACTTC. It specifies CASSYDRETQYF. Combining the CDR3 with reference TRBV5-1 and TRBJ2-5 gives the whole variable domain KAGVTQTPRYLIKTRGQQVTLSCSPISGHRSVSWYQQTPGQGLQFLFEYFSETQRNKGNFPGRFSGRQFSNSRSEMNVSTLELGDSALYLCASSYDRETQYFGPGTRLLVL.

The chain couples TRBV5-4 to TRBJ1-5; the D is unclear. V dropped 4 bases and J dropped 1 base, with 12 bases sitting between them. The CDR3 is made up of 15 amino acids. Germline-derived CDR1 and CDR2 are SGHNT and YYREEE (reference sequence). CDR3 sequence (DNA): TGTGCCAGCAGCCCGGGTCCTCAAAGCAATCAGCCCCAGCATTTT. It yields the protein CASSPGPQSNQPQHF.

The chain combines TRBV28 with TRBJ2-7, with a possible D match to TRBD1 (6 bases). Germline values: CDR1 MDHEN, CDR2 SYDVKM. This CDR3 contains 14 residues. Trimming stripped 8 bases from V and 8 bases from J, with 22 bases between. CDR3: CASARWSGGVKQYV. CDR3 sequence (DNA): TGTGCCAGCGCCCGGTGGAGTGGGGGCGTGAAGCAGTACGTC.

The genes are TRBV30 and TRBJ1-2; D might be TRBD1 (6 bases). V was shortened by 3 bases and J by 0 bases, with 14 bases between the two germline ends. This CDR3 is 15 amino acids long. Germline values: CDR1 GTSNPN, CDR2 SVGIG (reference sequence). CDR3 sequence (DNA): TGTGCCTGGAGGCGGGGGGCATTCTCTAACTATGGCTACACCTTC. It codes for CAWRRGAFSNYGYTF.

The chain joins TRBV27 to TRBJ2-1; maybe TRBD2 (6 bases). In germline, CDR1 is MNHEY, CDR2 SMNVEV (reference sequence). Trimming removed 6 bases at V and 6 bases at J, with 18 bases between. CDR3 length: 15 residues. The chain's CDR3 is CASSPLTGVGNEQFF. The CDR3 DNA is TGTGCCAGCAGCCCACTCACGGGAGTGGGCAATGAGCAGTTCTTC.

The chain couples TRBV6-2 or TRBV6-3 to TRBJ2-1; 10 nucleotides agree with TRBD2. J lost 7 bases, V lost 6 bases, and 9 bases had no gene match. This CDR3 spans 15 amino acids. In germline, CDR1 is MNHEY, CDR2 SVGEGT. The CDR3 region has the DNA TGTGCCAGCAGCTTAGCGGGAGGATTTTTGAATGAGCAGTTCTTC. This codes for CASSLAGGFLNEQFF.

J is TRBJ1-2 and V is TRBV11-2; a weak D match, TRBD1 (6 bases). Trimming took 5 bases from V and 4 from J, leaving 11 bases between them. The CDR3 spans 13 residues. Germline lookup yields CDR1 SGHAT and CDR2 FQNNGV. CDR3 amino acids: CASSPTGFYGYTF. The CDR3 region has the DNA TGTGCCAGCAGCCCTACAGGGTTCTATGGCTACACCTTC.

CDR3 sequence reads: CACSRASYNEQFF. The CDR3 coding sequence is TGTGCCTGCTCCAGGGCCTCCTACAATGAGCAGTTCTTC. The chain employs TRBV30 and TRBJ2-1; TRBD1 might be the D (5 bases). Trimming took 6 bases from V and 0 from J, leaving 9 bases between them. The germline V gene has CDR1 GTSNPN and CDR2 SVGIG (reference sequence). CDR3 length: 13 amino acids.

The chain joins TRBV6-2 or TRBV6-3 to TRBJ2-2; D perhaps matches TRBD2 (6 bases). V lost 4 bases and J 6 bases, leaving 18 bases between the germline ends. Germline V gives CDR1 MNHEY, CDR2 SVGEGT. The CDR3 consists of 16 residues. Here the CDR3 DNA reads TGTGCCAGCAGTTCGACTCCGGGACTTCACCCCGGGGAGCTGTTTTTT. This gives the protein CASSSTPGLHPGELFF.